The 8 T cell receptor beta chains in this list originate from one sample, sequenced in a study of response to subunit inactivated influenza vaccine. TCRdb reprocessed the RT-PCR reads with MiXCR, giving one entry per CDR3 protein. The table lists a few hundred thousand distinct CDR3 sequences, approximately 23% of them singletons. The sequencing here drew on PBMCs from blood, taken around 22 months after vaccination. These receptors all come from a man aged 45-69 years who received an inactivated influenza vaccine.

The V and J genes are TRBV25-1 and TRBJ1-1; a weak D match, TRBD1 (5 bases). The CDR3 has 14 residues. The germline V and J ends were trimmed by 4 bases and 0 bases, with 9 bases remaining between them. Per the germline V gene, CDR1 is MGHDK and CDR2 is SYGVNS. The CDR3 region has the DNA TGTGCCAGCAGTGGAGGGGTAATGAACACTGAAGCTTTCTTT. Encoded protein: CASSGGVMNTEAFF.

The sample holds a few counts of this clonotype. CDR3 sequence (DNA): TGTGCCAGCAGCTTAGTCCGGTCCCGTTCACCCCTCCACTTT. It encodes CASSLVRSRSPLHF. This chain links TRBV11-2 with TRBJ1-6, with D unclear. The CDR3 runs 14 residues. V gave up 1 base and J gave up 9 bases, with 10 bases separating them. Germline V lookup: CDR1 SGHAT, CDR2 FQNNGV.

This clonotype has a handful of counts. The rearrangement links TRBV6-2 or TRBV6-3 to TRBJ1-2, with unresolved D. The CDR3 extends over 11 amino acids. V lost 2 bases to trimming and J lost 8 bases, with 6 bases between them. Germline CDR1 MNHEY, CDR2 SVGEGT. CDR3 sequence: CASSYGFGYTF. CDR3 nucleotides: TGTGCCAGCAGTTACGGGTTCGGCTACACCTTC.

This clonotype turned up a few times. The CDR3 DNA reads TGCAGTGCTAGGAAGGCCAGAGGGACAGTCGCGGAATGGCTGTTTTTT. This codes for CSARKARGTVAEWLFF. The V gene is TRBV20-1, the J gene TRBJ1-4; 7 bases line up with TRBD1. CDR3 length: 16 amino acids. Germline values: CDR1 DFQATT, CDR2 SNEGSKA (reference sequence). Unmatched junction bases numbered 21, after V lost 3 bases and J lost 14 bases.

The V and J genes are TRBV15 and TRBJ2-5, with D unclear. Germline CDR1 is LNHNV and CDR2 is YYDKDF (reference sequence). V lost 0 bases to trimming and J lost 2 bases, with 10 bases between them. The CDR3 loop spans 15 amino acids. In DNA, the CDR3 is TGTGCCACCAGCAGAGATACTCCACTTCAAGAGACCCAGTACTTC. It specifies CATSRDTPLQETQYF.

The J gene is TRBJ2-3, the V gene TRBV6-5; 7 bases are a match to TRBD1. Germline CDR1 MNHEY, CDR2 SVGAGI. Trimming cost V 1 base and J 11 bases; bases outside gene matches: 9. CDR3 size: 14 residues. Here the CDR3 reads CASSYFEKGGGQYF. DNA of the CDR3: TGTGCCAGCAGTTACTTCGAAAAAGGGGGCGGGCAGTATTTT.

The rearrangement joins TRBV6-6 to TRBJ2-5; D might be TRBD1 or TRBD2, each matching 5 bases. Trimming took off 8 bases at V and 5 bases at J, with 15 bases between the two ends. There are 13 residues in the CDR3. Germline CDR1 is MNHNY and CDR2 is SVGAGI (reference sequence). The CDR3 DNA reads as TGTGCCAGCGGACTGTCTAAGGGGGAGACCCAGTACTTC. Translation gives CASGLSKGETQYF.

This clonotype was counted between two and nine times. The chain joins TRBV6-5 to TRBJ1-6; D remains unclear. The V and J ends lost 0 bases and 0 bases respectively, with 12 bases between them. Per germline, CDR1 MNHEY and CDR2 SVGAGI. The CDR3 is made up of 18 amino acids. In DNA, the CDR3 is TGTGCCAGCAGTTACTCCGGGCACTATAGCTCCTATAATTCACCCCTCCACTTT. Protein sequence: CASSYSGHYSSYNSPLHF.